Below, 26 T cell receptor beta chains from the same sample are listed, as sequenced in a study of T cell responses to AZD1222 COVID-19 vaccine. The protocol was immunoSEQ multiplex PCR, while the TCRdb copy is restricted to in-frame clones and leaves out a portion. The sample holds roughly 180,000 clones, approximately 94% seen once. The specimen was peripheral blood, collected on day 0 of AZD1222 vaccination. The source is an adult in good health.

CDR3 region: CASSPRQGSMNTEAFF. CDR3 bases: TGTGCCAGCTCACCCCGACAGGGTTCTATGAACACTGAAGCTTTCTTT. The J gene is TRBJ1-1, the V gene TRBV18, with 7 bases that match TRBD1. Germline CDR1 reads KGHSH; CDR2 reads LQKENI. The CDR3 runs to 16 residues. J was trimmed by 0 bases and V by 3 bases; bases with no gene match: 7. The variable domain in full, completed from reference TRBV18 and TRBJ1-1, reads NAGVMQNPRHLVRRRGQEARLRCSPMKGHSHVYWYRQLPEEGLKFMVYLQKENIIDESGMPKERFSAEFPKEGPSILRIQQVVRGDSAAYFCASSPRQGSMNTEAFFGQGTRLTVV.

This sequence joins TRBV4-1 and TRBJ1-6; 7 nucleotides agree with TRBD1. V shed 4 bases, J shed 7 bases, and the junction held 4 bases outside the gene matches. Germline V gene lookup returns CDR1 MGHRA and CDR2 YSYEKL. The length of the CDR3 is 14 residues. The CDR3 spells CASSLGTENSPLHF. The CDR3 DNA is TGCGCCAGCAGCCTCGGGACAGAAAATTCACCCCTCCACTTT.

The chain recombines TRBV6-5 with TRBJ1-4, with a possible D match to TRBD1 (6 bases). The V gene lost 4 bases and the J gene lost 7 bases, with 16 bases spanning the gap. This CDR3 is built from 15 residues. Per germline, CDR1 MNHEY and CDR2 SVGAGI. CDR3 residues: CASSWRRDMGEKLFF. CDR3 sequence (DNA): TGTGCCAGCAGTTGGCGGCGGGACATGGGTGAAAAACTGTTTTTT.

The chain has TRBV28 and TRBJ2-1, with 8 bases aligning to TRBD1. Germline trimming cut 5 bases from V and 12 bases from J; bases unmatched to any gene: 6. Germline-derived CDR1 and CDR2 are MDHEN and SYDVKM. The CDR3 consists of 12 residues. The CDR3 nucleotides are TGTGCCAGCAGTGCCCGGACAGGGTGGCAGTTCTTC. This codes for CASSARTGWQFF. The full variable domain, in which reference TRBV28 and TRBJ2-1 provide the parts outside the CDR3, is DVKVTQSSRYLVKRTGEKVFLECVQDMDHENMFWYRQDPGLGLRLIYFSYDVKMKEKGDIPEGYSVSREKKERFSLILESASTNQTSMYLCASSARTGWQFFGPGTRLTVL.

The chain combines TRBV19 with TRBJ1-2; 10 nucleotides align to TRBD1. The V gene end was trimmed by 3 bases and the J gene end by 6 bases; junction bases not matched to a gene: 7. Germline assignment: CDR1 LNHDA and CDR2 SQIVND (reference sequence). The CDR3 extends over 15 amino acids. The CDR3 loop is CASSIPGTGAHGYTF. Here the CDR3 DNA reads TGTGCCAGTAGTATCCCCGGGACAGGGGCGCATGGCTACACCTTC.

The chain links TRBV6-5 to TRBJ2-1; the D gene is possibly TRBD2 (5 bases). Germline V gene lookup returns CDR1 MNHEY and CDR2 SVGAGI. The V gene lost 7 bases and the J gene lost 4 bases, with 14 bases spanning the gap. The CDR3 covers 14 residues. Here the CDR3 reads CASKGGGPYNEQFF. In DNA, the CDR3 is TGTGCCAGCAAAGGCGGAGGCCCGTACAATGAGCAGTTCTTC.

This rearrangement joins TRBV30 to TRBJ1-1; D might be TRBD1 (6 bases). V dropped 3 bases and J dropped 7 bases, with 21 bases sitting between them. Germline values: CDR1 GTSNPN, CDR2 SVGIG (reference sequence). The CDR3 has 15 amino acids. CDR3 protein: CAWRDNGGAKLEAFF. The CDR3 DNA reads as TGTGCCTGGAGGGACAATGGGGGGGCTAAGCTTGAAGCTTTCTTT.

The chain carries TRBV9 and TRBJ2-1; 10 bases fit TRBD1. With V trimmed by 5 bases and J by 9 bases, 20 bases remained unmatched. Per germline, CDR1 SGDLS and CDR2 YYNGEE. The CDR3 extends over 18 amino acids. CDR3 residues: CASSYRDRGSFQFFEQFF. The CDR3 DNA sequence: TGTGCCAGCAGTTATCGGGACAGGGGATCCTTCCAATTTTTTGAGCAGTTCTTC.

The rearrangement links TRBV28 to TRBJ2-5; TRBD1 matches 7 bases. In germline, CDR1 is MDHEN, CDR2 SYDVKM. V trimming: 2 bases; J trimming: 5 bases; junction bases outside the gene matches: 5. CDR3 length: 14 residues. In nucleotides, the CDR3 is TGTGCCAGCAGTTTAGACAGGGTGAGGGAGACCCAGTACTTC. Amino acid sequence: CASSLDRVRETQYF.

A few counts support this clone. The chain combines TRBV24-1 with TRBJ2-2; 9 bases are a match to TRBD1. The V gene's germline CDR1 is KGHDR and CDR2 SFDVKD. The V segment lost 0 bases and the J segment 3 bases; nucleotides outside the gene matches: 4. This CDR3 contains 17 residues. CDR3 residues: CATSDLDRGGDTGELFF. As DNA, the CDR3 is TGTGCCACCAGTGATTTGGACAGGGGGGGAGACACCGGGGAGCTGTTTTTT.

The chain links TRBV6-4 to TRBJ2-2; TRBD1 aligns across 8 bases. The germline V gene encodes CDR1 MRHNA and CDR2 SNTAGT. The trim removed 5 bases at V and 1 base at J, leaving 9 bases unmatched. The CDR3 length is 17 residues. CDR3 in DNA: TGTGCCAGCAGTTTCCACGCAGGGACAGGGAACACCGGGGAGCTGTTTTTT. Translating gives CASSFHAGTGNTGELFF.

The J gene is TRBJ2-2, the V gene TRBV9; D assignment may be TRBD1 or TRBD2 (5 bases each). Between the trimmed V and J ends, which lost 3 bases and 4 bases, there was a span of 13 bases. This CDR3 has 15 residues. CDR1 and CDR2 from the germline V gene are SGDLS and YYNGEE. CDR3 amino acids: CASSASGAGTGELFF. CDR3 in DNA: TGTGCCAGCAGCGCCAGTGGGGCGGGCACCGGGGAGCTGTTTTTT.

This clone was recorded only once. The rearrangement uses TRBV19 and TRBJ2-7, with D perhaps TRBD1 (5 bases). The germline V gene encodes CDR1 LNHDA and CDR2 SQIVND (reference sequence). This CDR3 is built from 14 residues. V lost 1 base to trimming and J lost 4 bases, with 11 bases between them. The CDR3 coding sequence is TGTGCCAGTAGTATAGCGCAGGGTGGATACGAGCAGTACTTC. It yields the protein CASSIAQGGYEQYF.

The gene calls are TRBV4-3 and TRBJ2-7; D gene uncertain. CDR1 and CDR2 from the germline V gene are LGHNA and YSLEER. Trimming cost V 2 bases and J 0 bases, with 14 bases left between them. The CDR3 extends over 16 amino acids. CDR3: CASSQRAASRSYEQYF. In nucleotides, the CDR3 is TGCGCCAGCAGCCAAAGGGCCGCCAGTCGCTCCTACGAGCAGTACTTC.

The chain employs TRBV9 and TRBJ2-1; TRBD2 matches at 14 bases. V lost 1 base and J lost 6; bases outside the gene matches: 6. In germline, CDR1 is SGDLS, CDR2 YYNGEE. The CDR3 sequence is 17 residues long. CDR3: CASSVSGTSGSSNEQFF. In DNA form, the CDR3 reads TGTGCCAGCAGCGTATCAGGGACTAGCGGGAGCTCCAATGAGCAGTTCTTC.

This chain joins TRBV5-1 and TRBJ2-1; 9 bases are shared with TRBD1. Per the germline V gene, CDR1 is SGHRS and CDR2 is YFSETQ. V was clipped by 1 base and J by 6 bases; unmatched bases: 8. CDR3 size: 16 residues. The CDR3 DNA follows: TGCGCCAGCAGCTTGTTAGGGGGACAGGGTGGCAATGAGCAGTTCTTC. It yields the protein CASSLLGGQGGNEQFF.

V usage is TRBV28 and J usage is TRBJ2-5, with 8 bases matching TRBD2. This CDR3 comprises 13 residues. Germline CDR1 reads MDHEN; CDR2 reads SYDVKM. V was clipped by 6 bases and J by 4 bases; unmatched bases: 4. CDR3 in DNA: TGTGCCAGCAGCCCCGGGGGGGGAGAGACCCAGTACTTC. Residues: CASSPGGGETQYF.

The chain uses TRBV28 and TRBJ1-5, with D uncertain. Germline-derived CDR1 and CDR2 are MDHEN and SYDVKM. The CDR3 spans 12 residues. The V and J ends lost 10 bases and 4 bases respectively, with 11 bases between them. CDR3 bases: TGTGCCACCGAATGGAAAAATCAGCCCCAGCATTTT. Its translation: CATEWKNQPQHF.

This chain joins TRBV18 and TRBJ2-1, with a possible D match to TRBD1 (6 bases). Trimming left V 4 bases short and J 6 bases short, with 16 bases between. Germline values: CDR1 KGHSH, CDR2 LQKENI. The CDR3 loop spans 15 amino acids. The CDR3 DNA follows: TGTGCCAGCTCACGGGGGCTGGAGAGTACCAATGAGCAGTTCTTC. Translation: CASSRGLESTNEQFF. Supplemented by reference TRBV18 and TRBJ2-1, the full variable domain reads NAGVMQNPRHLVRRRGQEARLRCSPMKGHSHVYWYRQLPEEGLKFMVYLQKENIIDESGMPKERFSAEFPKEGPSILRIQQVVRGDSAAYFCASSRGLESTNEQFFGPGTRLTVL.

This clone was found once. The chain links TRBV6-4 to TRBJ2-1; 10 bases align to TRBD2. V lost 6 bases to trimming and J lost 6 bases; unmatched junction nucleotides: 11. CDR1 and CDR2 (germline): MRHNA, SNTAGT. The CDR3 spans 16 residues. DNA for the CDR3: TGTGCCAGCAGCGACCCCGGGACTAGCGCCCTCAATGAGCAGTTCTTC. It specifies CASSDPGTSALNEQFF.

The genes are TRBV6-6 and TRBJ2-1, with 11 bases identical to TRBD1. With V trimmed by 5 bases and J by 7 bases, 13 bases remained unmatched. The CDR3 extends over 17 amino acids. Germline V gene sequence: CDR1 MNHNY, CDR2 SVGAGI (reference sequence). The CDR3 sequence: CASSRRRTGGMVNEQFF. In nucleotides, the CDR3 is TGTGCCAGCAGTCGACGCAGGACAGGGGGCATGGTGAATGAGCAGTTCTTC.

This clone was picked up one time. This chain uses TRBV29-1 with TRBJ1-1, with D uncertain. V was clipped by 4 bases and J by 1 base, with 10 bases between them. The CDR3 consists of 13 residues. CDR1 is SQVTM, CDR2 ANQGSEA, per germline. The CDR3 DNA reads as TGCAGCGTTGGCGGTCGGGCGAACACTGAAGCTTTCTTT. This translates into CSVGGRANTEAFF.

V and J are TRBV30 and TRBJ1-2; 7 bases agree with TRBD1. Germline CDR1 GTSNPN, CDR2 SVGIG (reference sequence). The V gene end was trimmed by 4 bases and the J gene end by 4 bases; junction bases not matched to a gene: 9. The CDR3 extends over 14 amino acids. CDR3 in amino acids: CAWTTDRARYGYTF. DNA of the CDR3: TGTGCCTGGACCACCGACAGGGCCCGCTATGGCTACACCTTC.

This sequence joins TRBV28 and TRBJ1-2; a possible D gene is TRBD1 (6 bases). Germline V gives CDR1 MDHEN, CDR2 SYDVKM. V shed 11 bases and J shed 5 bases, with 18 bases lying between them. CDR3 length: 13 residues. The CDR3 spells CACKGQTPYGYTF. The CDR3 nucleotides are TGTGCCTGCAAAGGACAGACTCCTTATGGCTACACCTTC.

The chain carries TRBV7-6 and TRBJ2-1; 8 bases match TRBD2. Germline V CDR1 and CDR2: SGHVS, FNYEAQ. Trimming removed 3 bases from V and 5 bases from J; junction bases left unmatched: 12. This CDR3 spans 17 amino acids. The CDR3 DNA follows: TGTGCCAGCAGCTTCGCCCGGGCTAGCGGGCGGGACAATGAGCAGTTCTTC. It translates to CASSFARASGRDNEQFF.

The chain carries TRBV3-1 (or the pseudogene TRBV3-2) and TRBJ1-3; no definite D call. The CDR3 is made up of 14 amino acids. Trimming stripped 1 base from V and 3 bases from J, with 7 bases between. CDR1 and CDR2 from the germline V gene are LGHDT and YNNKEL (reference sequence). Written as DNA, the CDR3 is TGTGCCAGCAGCCAAGCGGGGTATGGAAACACCATATATTTT. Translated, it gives CASSQAGYGNTIYF.